This is a list of T cell receptor beta chains from one sample in a study of cytomegalovirus exposure and HLA in healthy donors. Only in-frame clones appear in the TCRdb table, and some are missing; sequencing was by immunoSEQ multiplex PCR. The sample shows around 160,000 clones, around 90% of them seen only once. The sample taken for sequencing was PBMCs. The receptors stem from a man between 18 and 29 years old in good health and CMV-seronegative. The CDR3 runs from the conserved cysteine through the conserved F or W. The D gene is left open where the match is weak. A row's size may be missing; if present it is once, few, many or a size class.

V gene: TRBV5-1
D gene: .
J gene: TRBJ1-2
clone size: .
CDR3 DNA: TGCGCCAGCAGCTTAAATACACCTAACTATGGCTACACCTTC
CDR3 protein: CASSLNTPNYGYTF

V gene: TRBV2
D gene: .
J gene: TRBJ1-3
clone size: .
CDR3 DNA: TGTGCCAGCAGTGTACAGGGTCTCTCTGGAAACACCATATATTTT
CDR3 protein: CASSVQGLSGNTIYF

V gene: TRBV5-1
D gene: .
J gene: TRBJ1-1
clone size: .
CDR3 DNA: TGCGCCAGCAGGTTTTACCTCGTGGAGGGAATGAACACTGAAGCTTTCTTT
CDR3 protein: CASRFYLVEGMNTEAFF

V gene: TRBV6-1
D gene: .
J gene: TRBJ1-3
clone size: few
CDR3 DNA: TGTGCCAGCACTAACCCGGGATACTCTGGAAACACCATATATTTT
CDR3 protein: CASTNPGYSGNTIYF

V gene: TRBV7-9
D gene: TRBD1
J gene: TRBJ1-6
clone size: .
CDR3 DNA: TGTGCCAGCAGCTGGACAGGTAGTAATTCACCCCTCCACTTT
CDR3 protein: CASSWTGSNSPLHF

V gene: TRBV6-5
D gene: TRBD1
J gene: TRBJ2-7
clone size: .
CDR3 DNA: TGTGCCAGCAGTTACGAGGGACAGGGATACCACGAGCAGTACTTC
CDR3 protein: CASSYEGQGYHEQYF

V gene: TRBV20-1
D gene: TRBD1
J gene: TRBJ1-2
clone size: .
CDR3 DNA: TGCAGTGCGACAGGGGGCTATGGCTACACCTTC
CDR3 protein: CSATGGYGYTF

V gene: TRBV2
D gene: .
J gene: TRBJ2-3
clone size: .
CDR3 DNA: TGTGCCAGCATGGTGGGCTTCACAGATACGCAGTATTTT
CDR3 protein: CASMVGFTDTQYF

V gene: TRBV18
D gene: TRBD1
J gene: TRBJ2-1
clone size: .
CDR3 DNA: TGTGCCAGCTCACCGGGACAGGGTCTCCAGTTCTTC
CDR3 protein: CASSPGQGLQFF

V gene: TRBV28
D gene: TRBD1
J gene: TRBJ2-7
clone size: .
CDR3 DNA: TGTGCCAGCAGTCCTCAGGGGGCTGAATACGAGCAGTACTTC
CDR3 protein: CASSPQGAEYEQYF

V gene: TRBV5-6
D gene: .
J gene: TRBJ1-1
clone size: .
CDR3 DNA: TGTGCCAGCAGCTTGCGGCAGGGACTAGCCACTGAAGCTTTCTTT
CDR3 protein: CASSLRQGLATEAFF

V gene: TRBV6-1
D gene: .
J gene: TRBJ1-5
clone size: .
CDR3 DNA: TGTGCCAGCATGTCGACAGGCCTCAATCAGCCCCAGCATTTT
CDR3 protein: CASMSTGLNQPQHF

V gene: TRBV27
D gene: .
J gene: TRBJ1-3
clone size: once
CDR3 DNA: TGTGCCAGCAGTTTCGGTGGCTCTGGAAACACCATATATTTT
CDR3 protein: CASSFGGSGNTIYF

V gene: TRBV28
D gene: TRBD1
J gene: TRBJ1-5
clone size: .
CDR3 DNA: TGTGCCAGCAGCCGGACAGGGCTGGTTCAGCCCCAGCATTTT
CDR3 protein: CASSRTGLVQPQHF

V gene: TRBV5-6
D gene: .
J gene: TRBJ1-2
clone size: .
CDR3 DNA: TGTGCCAGCAGCAAAGACAGAAACTATGGCTACACCTTC
CDR3 protein: CASSKDRNYGYTF

V gene: TRBV7-8
D gene: .
J gene: TRBJ2-7
clone size: .
CDR3 DNA: TGTGCCAGCAGCCCCGATCCCGGGTACGAGCAGTACTTC
CDR3 protein: CASSPDPGYEQYF

V gene: TRBV7-9
D gene: .
J gene: TRBJ2-7
clone size: .
CDR3 DNA: TGTGCCAGCAGCTTAAGCATCTCCTACGAGCAGTACTTC
CDR3 protein: CASSLSISYEQYF

V gene: TRBV2
D gene: TRBD1
J gene: TRBJ1-6
clone size: few
CDR3 DNA: TGTGCCAGCAATCGGGACAGGGGGCATTCACCCCTCCACTTT
CDR3 protein: CASNRDRGHSPLHF

V gene: TRBV5-1
D gene: .
J gene: TRBJ2-3
clone size: .
CDR3 DNA: TGCGCCAGCAGCGGGAGGAACCCCACAGATACGCAGTATTTT
CDR3 protein: CASSGRNPTDTQYF

V gene: TRBV7-8
D gene: TRBD1
J gene: TRBJ1-2
clone size: .
CDR3 DNA: TGTGCCAGCAGCCCGGGACAGGGGTGGGGTGGCTACACCTTC
CDR3 protein: CASSPGQGWGGYTF

V gene: TRBV7-2
D gene: TRBD2
J gene: TRBJ2-7
clone size: .
CDR3 DNA: TGTGCCAGCAGCTTTGTTACTAGCGGGAGGGATGTTTACGAGCAGTACTTC
CDR3 protein: CASSFVTSGRDVYEQYF

V gene: TRBV6-5
D gene: TRBD2
J gene: TRBJ2-1
clone size: few
CDR3 DNA: TGTGCCAGCAGTCCTAGCGGGGGGGGCCCTGATGAGCAGTTCTTC
CDR3 protein: CASSPSGGGPDEQFF

V gene: TRBV19
D gene: .
J gene: TRBJ2-7
clone size: .
CDR3 DNA: TGTGCCAGTAGCGTACGCGGCGGCGAGCAGTACTTC
CDR3 protein: CASSVRGGEQYF

V gene: TRBV6-5
D gene: .
J gene: TRBJ2-1
clone size: .
CDR3 DNA: TGTGCCAGCAGTCTCCCAGGGCTTGAGCAGTTCTTC
CDR3 protein: CASSLPGLEQFF

V gene: TRBV10-3
D gene: TRBD1
J gene: TRBJ2-1
clone size: .
CDR3 DNA: TGTGCCATCAGTTTCAATCCGGACAGGGATTACAATGAGCAGTTCTTC
CDR3 protein: CAISFNPDRDYNEQFF

V gene: TRBV2
D gene: .
J gene: TRBJ2-3
clone size: once
CDR3 DNA: TGTGCCAGCAGTCAGGGTATAACAGATACGCAGTATTTT
CDR3 protein: CASSQGITDTQYF

V gene: TRBV6-6
D gene: TRBD1
J gene: TRBJ2-3
clone size: once
CDR3 DNA: TGTGCCAGCAGTTACTCGACAGGGGGGCCAGATACGCAGTATTTT
CDR3 protein: CASSYSTGGPDTQYF

V gene: TRBV6-6
D gene: TRBD1
J gene: TRBJ1-2
clone size: few
CDR3 DNA: TGTGCCAGCAGTGACAGGGGAAACTATGGCTACACCTTC
CDR3 protein: CASSDRGNYGYTF

V gene: TRBV10-3
D gene: TRBD2
J gene: TRBJ2-3
clone size: .
CDR3 DNA: TGTGCCATCGGGACTAGCGGGGGCACAGATACGCAGTATTTT
CDR3 protein: CAIGTSGGTDTQYF

V gene: TRBV29-1
D gene: TRBD1
J gene: TRBJ1-2
clone size: .
CDR3 DNA: TGCAGCGTCGGGGACAGGAACTATGGCTACACCTTC
CDR3 protein: CSVGDRNYGYTF

V gene: TRBV6-4
D gene: TRBD2
J gene: TRBJ2-7
clone size: .
CDR3 DNA: TGTGCCAGCAGTGTTAGTGTCGGACTAGCGGTTACCTACGAGCAGTACTTC
CDR3 protein: CASSVSVGLAVTYEQYF

V gene: TRBV11-2
D gene: .
J gene: TRBJ1-5
clone size: .
CDR3 DNA: TGTGCCAGCAGCTTAGACAGGGTAGGTGCTCAGCCCCAGCATTTT
CDR3 protein: CASSLDRVGAQPQHF

V gene: TRBV28
D gene: TRBD1
J gene: TRBJ1-2
clone size: .
CDR3 DNA: TGTGCCAGCAGCCAAGAGTTGGGAACAGGGGACGGCTACACCTTC
CDR3 protein: CASSQELGTGDGYTF

V gene: TRBV7-9
D gene: .
J gene: TRBJ1-3
clone size: .
CDR3 DNA: TGTGCCAGCAGCTTTCTGGGACACGGAAACACCATATATTTT
CDR3 protein: CASSFLGHGNTIYF

V gene: TRBV28
D gene: TRBD2
J gene: TRBJ2-7
clone size: .
CDR3 DNA: TGTGCCAGCAGTTTATTCGGTAGCGGGAGCTCCTACGAGCAGTACTTC
CDR3 protein: CASSLFGSGSSYEQYF

V gene: TRBV5-1
D gene: TRBD1
J gene: TRBJ2-1
clone size: .
CDR3 DNA: TGCGCCAGCACCCCCGGGACAGGGGGTAATGAGCAGTTCTTC
CDR3 protein: CASTPGTGGNEQFF

V gene: TRBV5-1
D gene: TRBD1
J gene: TRBJ2-5
clone size: .
CDR3 DNA: TGCGCCAGCAGCTCGACAGGGAAAGAGACCCAGTACTTC
CDR3 protein: CASSSTGKETQYF

V gene: TRBV27
D gene: TRBD2
J gene: TRBJ2-1
clone size: .
CDR3 DNA: TGTGCCAGCAGACCTCCCCCTAGCGGGAAGGAGGACAATGAGCAGTTCTTC
CDR3 protein: CASRPPPSGKEDNEQFF

V gene: TRBV4-2
D gene: TRBD1
J gene: TRBJ2-3
clone size: .
CDR3 DNA: TGTGCCAGCAGCCACGCTTGGGACAGGGGGCTTGGAGATACGCAGTATTTT
CDR3 protein: CASSHAWDRGLGDTQYF

V gene: TRBV7-2
D gene: .
J gene: TRBJ1-4
clone size: .
CDR3 DNA: TGTGCCAGCAGCTTAAACGCGGGCAGGGGTGAAAAACTGTTTTTT
CDR3 protein: CASSLNAGRGEKLFF

V gene: TRBV20-1
D gene: .
J gene: TRBJ1-2
clone size: .
CDR3 DNA: TGCAGTGCTAGTCGGGACTATGGCTACACCTTC
CDR3 protein: CSASRDYGYTF